The T cell receptor beta chain under discussion was sequenced for a study of blood T cell repertoires in COVID-19. The overall study: Sites across the United States, Italy and Spain contributed samples from acute and convalescent COVID-19. Sources were T cells, B-cell-depleted T cells, or PBMCs; the material itself was cDNA or gDNA.

Per the original data handling: It was from reference gene primer amplification that nucleated cell counts were estimated. Clones were read by immunoSEQ multiplex PCR, and TCRdb kept only the in-frame ones, dropping some. V, J and clone size were drawn from that table, and D and trimming were deduced from the DNA. This table has about 240,000 clones, about 73% appearing once. The germline V gene has CDR1 DFQATT and CDR2 SNEGSKA (reference sequence). V trimming: 3 bases; J trimming: 2 bases; junction bases outside the gene matches: 14. The CDR3 spans 19 residues. Sequenced material: peripheral blood. The gene calls are TRBV20-1 and TRBJ2-3; the match to TRBD2 covers 13 bases. The sequence was collected from a woman of 80 years or more with acute or convalescent COVID-19. The CDR3 here is CSASSTSGGVNQLTDTQYF. In DNA, the CDR3 is TGCAGTGCTAGTTCCACTAGCGGGGGGGTTAATCAACTCACAGATACGCAGTATTTT.